The T cell receptor beta chain under discussion was sequenced for a study of blood T cell repertoires in COVID-19. On the study more broadly: In each case, the material was cDNA or gDNA derived from T cells, B-cell-depleted T cells, or PBMCs.

The V end was cut by 1 base, the J end by 2 bases, with 9 bases between. The CDR3 loop spans 14 amino acids. Germline V CDR1 and CDR2: SGHDN, FVKESK. In the authors' workflow: Counts of nucleated cells, estimated from reference gene primer amplification, were obtained. The protocol was immunoSEQ multiplex PCR, while the TCRdb copy is restricted to in-frame clones and leaves out a portion. V, J and clone size reflect that table, while D and trimming were determined from the DNA. The table lists 200,000 to 300,000 clones, 70% to 90% of them singletons. This clonotype was obtained from a man aged 18 to 30 with active or convalescent COVID-19. The sample comprised peripheral blood. The rearrangement joins TRBV14 to TRBJ2-7; possible D gene TRBD1, 6 bases. CDR3 DNA: TGTGCCAGCAGCCAAGTCAGGGGACCCTACGAGCAGTACTTC. This gives the protein CASSQVRGPYEQYF.